This T cell receptor beta chain was identified during a study of blood T cell repertoires in COVID-19. The overall study: Samples representing acute and convalescent COVID-19 were sourced from the United States, Italy and Spain. From T cells, B-cell-depleted T cells, or PBMCs came the material, which was cDNA or gDNA.

In the original processing: Amplifying reference gene primers gave estimates of nucleated cell counts. Here immunoSEQ multiplex PCR was the method, and the copy in TCRdb shows in-frame clones only, minus some. The V and J calls and clone size were taken over from that table, and D and trimming were inferred from the DNA. The table includes 80,000 to 100,000 clones, around 80% detected once. Germline trimming cut 6 bases from V and 12 bases from J; bases unmatched to any gene: 10. There are 14 residues in the CDR3. Germline values: CDR1 SNHLY, CDR2 FYNNEI. This TCR came from a man aged 70-80 years with acute or convalescent COVID-19. The chain carries TRBV2 and TRBJ2-1, with 11 bases lining up with TRBD2. The specimen sequenced was peripheral blood. The CDR3 DNA follows: TGTGCCAGCAGGCTTAGCGGGAGGGCCTTTATGCAGTTCTTC. Encoded protein: CASRLSGRAFMQFF. The whole variable domain, filled in from reference TRBV2 and TRBJ2-1, reads EPEVTQTPSHQVTQMGQEVILRCVPISNHLYFYWYRQILGQKVEFLVSFYNNEISEKSEIFDDQFSVERPDGSNFTLKIRSTKLEDSAMYFCASRLSGRAFMQFFGPGTRLTVL.